Following are 26 T cell receptor beta chains from one sample sequenced in a study of blood T cell repertoires in COVID-19. The data were produced by immunoSEQ multiplex PCR, yet TCRdb's version contains in-frame clones alone and is incomplete. The sample has under 300,000 clones; 85% to 90% are singletons. Sequencing used PBMCs or T cells enriched from blood (not recorded which). The source is a woman aged 60-70 years in a cohort exposed to, infected with or recovered from COVID-19 (not recorded which).

The rearrangement links TRBV21-1 to TRBJ2-3; the table's D call TRBD2 went unverified against the DNA. TRBV21-1 has pseudogene status. The CDR3 extends over 15 amino acids. The chain's CDR3 is CASSKVRGSTDTQYF. The CDR3 bases are TGTGCCAGCAGCAAAGTGCGGGGGAGCACAGATACGCAGTATTTT.

The chain employs TRBV4-2 and TRBJ2-1; D not certain. The CDR3 has 13 amino acids. Between the trimmed V and J ends, which lost 1 base and 10 bases, there was a span of 11 bases. CDR1 is LGHNA and CDR2 is YNFKEQ in the germline V gene. This chain's CDR3 is CASSQASSGEQFF. CDR3 nucleotide sequence: TGTGCCAGCAGCCAAGCCTCGTCAGGCGAGCAGTTCTTC.

The rearrangement links TRBV6-2 or TRBV6-3 to TRBJ2-7; 13 bases line up with TRBD2. Trimming at V came to 2 bases and at J to 2 bases, leaving 3 bases not matched to a gene. The CDR3 totals 16 residues. Looked up from germline, CDR1 is MNHEY and CDR2 is SVGEGT. In DNA form, the CDR3 reads TGTGCCAGCAGTTACGGGACTAGCGGGGCCGCCTACGAGCAGTACTTC. This encodes CASSYGTSGAAYEQYF.

The chain uses TRBV5-1 and TRBJ2-6; 9 bases map to TRBD1. Germline trimming cut 4 bases from V and 2 bases from J; bases unmatched to any gene: 1. The CDR3 spans 15 residues. Germline V gene lookup returns CDR1 SGHRS and CDR2 YFSETQ. The CDR3 reads CASSRDRAGANVLTF. CDR3 DNA sequence: TGCGCCAGCAGCCGGGACAGGGCTGGGGCCAACGTCCTGACTTTC. The full variable domain, with the rest looked up from reference TRBV5-1 and TRBJ2-6, is KAGVTQTPRYLIKTRGQQVTLSCSPISGHRSVSWYQQTPGQGLQFLFEYFSETQRNKGNFPGRFSGRQFSNSRSEMNVSTLELGDSALYLCASSRDRAGANVLTFGAGSRLTVL.

The chain employs TRBV5-1 and TRBJ2-1; 10 bases fit TRBD2. Germline V gene sequence: CDR1 SGHRS, CDR2 YFSETQ. V lost 0 bases to trimming and J lost 3 bases; unmatched junction nucleotides: 3. The length of the CDR3 is 16 residues. CDR3 amino acids: CASSLGGLADYNEQFF. The CDR3 DNA is TGCGCCAGCAGCTTGGGTGGACTAGCGGACTACAATGAGCAGTTCTTC.

V is TRBV28 and J is TRBJ1-6; TRBD1 matches at 7 bases. V lost 7 bases to trimming and J lost 3 bases; unmatched junction nucleotides: 6. This CDR3 comprises 15 residues. CDR1 and CDR2 (germline): MDHEN, SYDVKM. CDR3 sequence (DNA): TGTGCCAGCACCCAGGGGGAAATCTATAATTCACCCCTCCACTTT. Encoded protein: CASTQGEIYNSPLHF.

In its sample, this clone was seen once. V is TRBV9 and J is TRBJ2-5, with 10 positions matching TRBD2. V shed 0 bases and J 1 base; nucleotides not matched to a gene: 6. Germline-derived CDR1 and CDR2 are SGDLS and YYNGEE. CDR3 length equals 17 residues. CDR3 DNA: TGTGCCAGCAGCGTAGCTACTAGCGGGACTAGCCAAGAGACCCAGTACTTC. Amino acid sequence: CASSVATSGTSQETQYF.

The chain uses TRBV6-5 and TRBJ1-2, with D uncertain. CDR1 MNHEY and CDR2 SVGAGI come from the germline V gene. With 4 bases removed from V and 5 bases from J, the gap between germline ends came to 14 bases. There are 14 residues in the CDR3. The CDR3 protein is CASSSTLDGYGYTF. The CDR3 DNA follows: TGTGCCAGCAGTTCGACCCTTGACGGGTATGGCTACACCTTC.

The V call is TRBV28, the J call TRBJ2-7, with 10 bases matching TRBD1. The CDR3 extends over 15 amino acids. CDR1 and CDR2 (germline): MDHEN, SYDVKM. With V trimmed by 6 bases and J by 5 bases, 10 bases remained unmatched. The CDR3 spells CASSLPDRGNNEQYF. CDR3 sequence (DNA): TGTGCCAGCAGCCTCCCGGACAGGGGGAATAACGAGCAGTACTTC.

V gene TRBV9 combines with J gene TRBJ1-6, with 12 bases lining up with TRBD1. Per germline, CDR1 SGDLS and CDR2 YYNGEE. V trimming: 3 bases; J trimming: 10 bases; junction bases outside the gene matches: 5. This CDR3 is 15 amino acids long. The CDR3 DNA reads TGTGCCAGCAGCGAGGGACAGGGGGCGGGATCACCCCTCCACTTT. It translates to CASSEGQGAGSPLHF. The complete variable domain, with remaining parts taken from reference TRBV9 and TRBJ1-6, reads DSGVTQTPKHLITATGQRVTLRCSPRSGDLSVYWYQQSLDQGLQFLIQYYNGEERAKGNILERFSAQQFPDLHSELNLSSLELGDSALYFCASSEGQGAGSPLHFGNGTRLTVT.

The genes are TRBV15 and TRBJ1-5; tentatively, D is TRBD1 (5 bases). With 3 bases removed from V and 6 bases from J, the gap between germline ends came to 9 bases. CDR1 is LNHNV and CDR2 is YYDKDF in the germline V gene (reference sequence). The CDR3 length is 13 residues. In nucleotides, the CDR3 is TGTGCCACCAGCAGGCAGGGTCCTCAGCCCCAGCATTTT. Residues: CATSRQGPQPQHF.

Comment on this clone: At the DNA level, this CDR3 is encoded by other sequences in the same sample as well. V and J are TRBV11-2 and TRBJ2-1; maybe TRBD2 (6 bases). Between the trimmed V and J ends, which lost 1 base and 3 bases, there was a span of 7 bases. The germline gives CDR1 SGHAT, CDR2 FQNNGV. The CDR3 covers 14 residues. The CDR3 sequence is CASSLAGVYNEQFF. The CDR3, as DNA: TGTGCCAGCAGCTTAGCGGGGGTCTACAATGAGCAGTTCTTC. Full variable domain (remainder filled in from reference TRBV11-2 and TRBJ2-1): EAGVAQSPRYKIIEKRQSVAFWCNPISGHATLYWYQQILGQGPKLLIQFQNNGVVDDSQLPKDRFSAERLKGVDSTLKIQPAKLEDSAVYLCASSLAGVYNEQFFGPGTRLTVL.

This chain joins TRBV28 and TRBJ2-1, with TRBD1 matching over 12 bases. This CDR3 region has 17 residues. Germline CDR1 and CDR2: MDHEN and SYDVKM. V lost 2 bases, J lost 7 bases, and 9 bases stayed unmatched. Written as DNA, the CDR3 is TGTGCCAGCAGTTTACTGGCGGGACAGGGGGCGCCGAATGAGCAGTTCTTC. Translated: CASSLLAGQGAPNEQFF. The variable domain in full, completed from reference TRBV28 and TRBJ2-1, reads DVKVTQSSRYLVKRTGEKVFLECVQDMDHENMFWYRQDPGLGLRLIYFSYDVKMKEKGDIPEGYSVSREKKERFSLILESASTNQTSMYLCASSLLAGQGAPNEQFFGPGTRLTVL.

The CDR3 is CASKHGTNLNTGELFF. In DNA, the CDR3 is TGTGCCAGCAAACACGGGACTAACCTTAACACCGGGGAGCTGTTTTTT. The chain combines TRBV28 with TRBJ2-2, with 7 bases fitting TRBD2. Germline V CDR1 and CDR2: MDHEN, SYDVKM. The CDR3 contains 16 residues. With 7 bases clipped from V and 2 bases from J, the junction kept 10 bases outside the gene matches.

J is TRBJ2-7 and V is TRBV5-1, with 8 bases lining up with TRBD1. V dropped 4 bases and J dropped 3; count of bases not matched to a gene: 9. The germline V gene has CDR1 SGHRS and CDR2 YFSETQ. The CDR3 contains 15 residues. Written as DNA, the CDR3 is TGCGCCAGCAGCCCCTGGACAGGGAAAGACTACGAGCAGTACTTC. Protein: CASSPWTGKDYEQYF.

This chain joins TRBV3-1 (or the pseudogene TRBV3-2) and TRBJ1-3; D might be TRBD1 (5 bases). The CDR3 is 13 residues long. Looked up from germline, CDR1 is LGHDT and CDR2 is YNNKEL (reference sequence). Trimming removed 4 bases from V and 7 bases from J, with 11 bases in between. In nucleotides, the CDR3 is TGTGCCAGCAGCCCCCGGGACTGGAACACCATATATTTT. Amino acids: CASSPRDWNTIYF.

This clone was observed a single time. The V and J genes are TRBV4-1 and TRBJ1-6; D may be TRBD1 (5 bases). CDR3 length: 18 residues. CDR1 and CDR2 (germline): MGHRA, YSYEKL. Trimming left V 0 bases short and J 10 bases short, with 22 bases between. This CDR3 is CASSQEGGGDPAQSPLHF. The CDR3, as DNA: TGCGCCAGCAGCCAAGAAGGTGGGGGGGATCCAGCCCAATCACCCCTCCACTTT.

This chain links TRBV7-6 with TRBJ2-5; 9 bases are shared with TRBD2. Germline CDR1 reads SGHVS; CDR2 reads FNYEAQ. CDR3 length: 16 residues. The ends lost 1 base at V and 4 bases at J; junction bases unmatched: 7. CDR3 loop: CASSLVVAGVSETQYF. CDR3 DNA: TGTGCCAGCAGCTTAGTGGTAGCGGGAGTTTCAGAGACCCAGTACTTC.

This chain links TRBV6-5 with TRBJ2-7; possible D gene TRBD2, 6 bases. CDR1 and CDR2 from the germline V gene are MNHEY and SVGAGI. The length of the CDR3 is 12 residues. Trimming removed 9 bases from V and 0 bases from J, with 9 bases in between. This chain's CDR3 is CASSGDSYEQYF. CDR3 DNA sequence: TGTGCCAGTTCGGGGGACTCCTACGAGCAGTACTTC.

The CDR3 sequence: CSVDGRGRVTDTQYF. CDR3 coding DNA: TGCAGCGTTGATGGCAGGGGGCGGGTCACAGATACGCAGTATTTT. This chain links TRBV29-1 with TRBJ2-3, with TRBD1 identical over 8 bases. The V gene's germline CDR1 is SQVTM and CDR2 ANQGSEA. Trimming removed 3 bases from V and 2 bases from J; junction bases left unmatched: 7. The CDR3 covers 15 residues.

The CDR3 DNA reads TGTGCCAGCAGCCCAGAACAGGGTTTGGGACAAGAGACCCAGTACTTC. This translates into CASSPEQGLGQETQYF. The V and J genes are TRBV9 and TRBJ2-5, with a weak D call TRBD1 (6 bases). The CDR3 is 16 residues long. Germline assignment: CDR1 SGDLS and CDR2 YYNGEE. Trimming removed 4 bases from V and 2 bases from J, with 18 bases in between.

This CDR3 reads CASADSSNEQYF. The CDR3 DNA sequence: TGTGCCAGTGCTGACAGTAGTAACGAGCAGTACTTC. J is TRBJ2-7 and V is TRBV19; tentative D call: TRBD1 (5 bases). This CDR3 is built from 12 residues. V dropped 8 bases and J dropped 5 bases, with 13 bases sitting between them. Germline loops: CDR1 LNHDA, CDR2 SQIVND (reference sequence).

The V gene is TRBV3-1 (or the pseudogene TRBV3-2), the J gene TRBJ2-3; D perhaps matches TRBD1 (6 bases). V gave up 3 bases and J gave up 6 bases, with 19 bases separating them. The CDR3 sequence is 16 residues long. CDR1 is LGHDT, CDR2 YNNKEL, per germline (reference sequence). Written as DNA, the CDR3 is TGTGCCAGCAGCCACCCAAGGCGTACAGGGCCTGATACGCAGTATTTT. Amino acids: CASSHPRRTGPDTQYF.

This clone was seen a single time. CDR3 region: CASSATTRDSSDTQYF. The CDR3 DNA reads TGCGCCAGCAGTGCCACTACGAGGGACTCCTCAGATACGCAGTATTTT. The chain employs TRBV10-2 and TRBJ2-3; the D gene is possibly TRBD2 (6 bases). The V gene's germline CDR1 is WSHSY and CDR2 SAAADI. This CDR3 has 16 amino acids. V was pared by 4 bases and J by 4 bases, with 18 bases between.

The rearrangement links TRBV3-1 (or the pseudogene TRBV3-2) to TRBJ1-6; D gene uncertain. V dropped 4 bases and J dropped 7 bases, with 8 bases sitting between them. Germline CDR1 and CDR2: LGHDT and YNNKEL (reference sequence). This CDR3 region has 13 residues. This chain's CDR3 is CASSLKRNSPLHF. Written as DNA, the CDR3 is TGTGCCAGCAGCCTAAAGAGGAATTCACCCCTCCACTTT.

This sequence joins TRBV7-2 and TRBJ1-4; TRBD1 agrees at 7 bases. The CDR3 sequence is 16 residues long. From germline, CDR1 is SGHTA and CDR2 FQGNSA. Trimming at V came to 5 bases and at J to 7 bases, leaving 13 bases not matched to a gene. The CDR3 loop is CASSLDREGAGEKLFF. In nucleotides, the CDR3 is TGTGCCAGCAGCCTTGATAGAGAGGGGGCGGGTGAAAAACTGTTTTTT.